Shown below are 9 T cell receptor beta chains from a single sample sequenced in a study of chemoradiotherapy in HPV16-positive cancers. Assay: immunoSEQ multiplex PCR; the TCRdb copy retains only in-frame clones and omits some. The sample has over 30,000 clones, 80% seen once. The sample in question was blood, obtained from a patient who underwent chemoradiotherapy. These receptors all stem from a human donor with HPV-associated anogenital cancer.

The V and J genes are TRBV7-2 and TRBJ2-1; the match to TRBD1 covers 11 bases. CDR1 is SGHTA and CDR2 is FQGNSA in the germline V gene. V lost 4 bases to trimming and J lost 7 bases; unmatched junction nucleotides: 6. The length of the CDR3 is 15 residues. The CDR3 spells CASSSRTGGANEQFF. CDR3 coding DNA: TGTGCCAGCAGCTCCCGGACAGGGGGCGCGAATGAGCAGTTCTTC.

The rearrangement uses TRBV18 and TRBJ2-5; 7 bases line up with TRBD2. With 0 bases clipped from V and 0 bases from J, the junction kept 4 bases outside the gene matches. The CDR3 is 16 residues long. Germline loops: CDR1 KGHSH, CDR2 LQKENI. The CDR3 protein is CASSPPSGDNQETQYF. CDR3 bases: TGTGCCAGCTCACCACCAAGCGGGGATAACCAAGAGACCCAGTACTTC.

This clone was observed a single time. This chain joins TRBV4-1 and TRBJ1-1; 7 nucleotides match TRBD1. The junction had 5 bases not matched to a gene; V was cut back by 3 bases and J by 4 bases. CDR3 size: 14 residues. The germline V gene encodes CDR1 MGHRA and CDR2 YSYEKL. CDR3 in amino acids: CASSHNSGGTEAFF. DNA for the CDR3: TGCGCCAGCAGCCACAACTCAGGGGGCACTGAAGCTTTCTTT.

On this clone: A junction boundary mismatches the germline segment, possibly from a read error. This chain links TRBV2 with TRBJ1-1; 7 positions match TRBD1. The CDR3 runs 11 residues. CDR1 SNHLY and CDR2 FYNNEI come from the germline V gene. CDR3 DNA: TGTGCCAGCAGCAGACAAAGGGGGCTGGTCTTT. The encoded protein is CASSRQRGLVF.

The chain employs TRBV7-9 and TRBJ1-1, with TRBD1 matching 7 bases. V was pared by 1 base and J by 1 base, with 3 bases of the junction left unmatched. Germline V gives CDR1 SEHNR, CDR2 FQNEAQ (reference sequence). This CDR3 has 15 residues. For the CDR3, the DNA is TGTGCCAGCAGCTTAGAGGGGGCTCAGAACACTGAAGCTTTCTTT. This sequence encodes CASSLEGAQNTEAFF.

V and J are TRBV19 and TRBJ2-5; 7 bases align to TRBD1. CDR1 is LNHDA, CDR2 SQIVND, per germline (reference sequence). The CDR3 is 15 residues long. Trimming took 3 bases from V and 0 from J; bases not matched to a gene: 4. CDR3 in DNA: TGTGCCAGTAGTATGTGGGACAGTCACCAAGAGACCCAGTACTTC. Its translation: CASSMWDSHQETQYF.

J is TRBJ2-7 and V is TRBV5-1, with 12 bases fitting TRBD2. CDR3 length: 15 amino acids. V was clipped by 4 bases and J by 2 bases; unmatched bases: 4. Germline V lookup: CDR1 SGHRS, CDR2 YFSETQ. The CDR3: CASSDSSGGAYEQYF. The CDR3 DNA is TGCGCCAGCAGCGACTCTAGCGGGGGGGCCTACGAGCAGTACTTC.

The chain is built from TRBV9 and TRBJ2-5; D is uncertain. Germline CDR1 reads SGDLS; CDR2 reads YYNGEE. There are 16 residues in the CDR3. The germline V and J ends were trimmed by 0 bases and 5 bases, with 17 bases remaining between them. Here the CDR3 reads CASSVERLTPRETQYF. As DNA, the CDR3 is TGTGCCAGCAGCGTAGAACGTCTCACCCCGAGGGAGACCCAGTACTTC.

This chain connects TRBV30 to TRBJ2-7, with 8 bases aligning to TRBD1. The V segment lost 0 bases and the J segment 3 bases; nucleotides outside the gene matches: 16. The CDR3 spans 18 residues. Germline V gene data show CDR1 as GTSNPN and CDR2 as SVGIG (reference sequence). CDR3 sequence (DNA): TGTGCCTGGAGTGTAAAGGCCCTTGGACAGGGACGAAGCTACGAGCAGTACTTC. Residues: CAWSVKALGQGRSYEQYF.